The TCR beta chain under discussion was sequenced for a study of T cells in Graves' hyperthyroidism and ophthalmopathy (dated 2019 in TCRdb). About the investigation overall: Peripheral blood was collected at initial diagnosis, before any treatment. TCR Vbeta CDR3 sequencing of 130 to 150 peripheral blood samples (approximately 44 ophthalmopathy, 70 to 85 hyperthyroidism and some 17 progressor patients) is reported in the paper. In six Graves' hyperthyroidism patients, the study also compared T-cell repertoires from thyroid tissue with T-cell repertoires from blood. To identify distinguishing TCR V-J signatures, a discovery cohort of 90 to 100 patients was used, comprising some 45 with Graves' ophthalmopathy and 57 with stable Graves' hyperthyroidism. Following sampling, methimazole starting at 30 mg daily was given to hyperthyroidism patients, and high-dose intravenous methylprednisolone was given to ophthalmopathy patients. The approximately 95 discovery patients were divided at random into training and test sets in a 7:3 ratio. Prospective prediction of ophthalmopathy was tested in an independent validation cohort of approximately 18 hyperthyroidism patients and 17 patients who later progressed to ophthalmopathy.

The TCR beta CDR3 regions were amplified from RNA transcripts. For the first round of RT-PCR on the TCR CDR3, the HTBI primer set was used together with the Qiagen OneStep RT-PCR kit. The libraries were constructed in a second round of multiplex PCR and then size-selected and purified. Paired-end sequencing of the libraries was performed with 100 bp reads on an Illumina HiSeq2000. The original methods were these. SOAPnuke was used to process the raw data, with reads discarded if the reads contained adapters or uncalled bases, had a mean Phred below 15, or lacked an exact constant-primer or identifier match. High-quality paired reads were merged using COPE v1.2.5, and each unique nucleotide sequence was defined as a clonotype. MiTCR v1.1 was used to align clonotypes to the IMGT TRBV, TRBD and TRBJ reference segments. The analysis included only V-J combinations with a frequency above 0.0001, which together covered around 99% of the repertoires. The TCS score was defined as F50 (clonal expansion) divided by E x V (chaos), with BLOSUM62-based TCRdist calculated between CDR3 peptides within each V-J. Welch's t-statistics and random forest reduced 514 V-J features to about 13, which were used in a naive Bayes classifier (R e1071). The public reads were reprocessed in TCRdb via fastp at Q25 and MiXCR, keeping in-frame beta chains. Duplicate CDR3 protein sequences are folded into a single record with the most common DNA and genes. None of the V and J calls come from the authors' own analysis; TCRdb made them. The sample table shows 600,000 or so distinct CDR3 sequences, and roughly 15% are seen once. The biggest ten clones account for around 13% of the sample.

In the ophthalmopathy patients, disease was moderately to severely active, with a Clinical Activity Score of 3 or more, a NOSPECS grade of 4 or more, and a duration of less than 3 months. Exclusion was applied to patients with uncontrolled infections, other autoimmune diseases, pregnancy or lactation. Diagnoses were based on clinical symptoms, serum thyroxine and TRAb, thyroid ultrasound and orbital computed tomography. PBMCs were separated from over 9 ml of fresh peripheral blood using Ficoll-Paque density gradient centrifugation. Total RNA was extracted with Trizol reagent, and quality was checked on an Agilent 2100 Bioanalyzer. The CDR1 and CDR2 encoded by the germline V gene are MNHNS and SASEGT. Trimming removed 6 bases from V and 4 bases from J; the gene matches leave 4 bases unexplained. The CDR3 has 13 amino acids, counting the end cysteine and phenylalanine. Only CDR3 DNA remains: 39 bases, in frame from the first base.

A few counts support this clonotype. Its cognate antigen has yet to be identified. No base quality information exists; no much larger clone differs at one position. Broader findings and caveats from the paper: Sample size was not statistically predetermined, and investigators were not blinded to group allocation. Blood samples also contained most of the expanded thyroid clonotypes (frequency above 0.001), which suggests that blood repertoires may reflect thyroid immune responses. Ophthalmopathy was separated from stable hyperthyroidism by a 13 V-J signature model, with about 86% sensitivity and about 81% specificity obtained in cross-validation and 80%/75% obtained in testing. In validation, the model predicted progression to ophthalmopathy with roughly 70% sensitivity and 72.22% specificity, a median of approximately 6.5 months before onset.

The clonotype comes from a woman between 45 and 60 years old with Graves' ophthalmopathy. The sequence joins TRBV6-1 to TRBJ2-5; 8 central nucleotides agree with TRBD2. The specimen sequenced was blood. The CDR3 protein is CASSGRAPETQYF. The DNA is as follows: TGTGCCAGCAGCGGGAGGGCGCCAGAGACCCAGTACTTC.